This entry is about one TCR beta chain. There are 15 residues in the CDR3. CDR1 is WNHNN and CDR2 is SYGVQD in the germline V gene (reference sequence). The trim removed 4 bases at V and 6 bases at J, leaving 7 bases unmatched. This entry belongs to a study of PD-1 blockade in classical Hodgkin lymphoma. Method: immunoSEQ multiplex PCR; TCRdb's copy keeps in-frame clones and lacks some. Counted here are some 23,000 clones, about 93% occurring once; the ten biggest clones make up about 3.8%. Stated time point: newly diagnosed, previously untreated cHL patient sample. The sequenced sample was peripheral blood mononuclear cells (PBMCs). The sequence derives from a human donor with classical Hodgkin lymphoma. This chain connects TRBV10-1 to TRBJ2-2; 8 bases are a match to TRBD2. This CDR3 reads CASSGPTSAAGELFF. Here the CDR3 DNA reads TGCGCCAGCAGTGGACCGACTAGCGCCGCCGGGGAGCTGTTTTTT.